This record looks at one TCR beta chain sequence and its context. Antigen: not known. This sample is part of a study of T cells after yellow fever vaccination. Study results and caveats: The booster response re-showed most primary clones: more than 95% CD4, almost 90% CD8. Peak timing came faster in the weaker secondary response, day 5 versus 15.

CDR1 and CDR2 from the germline V gene are LGHNA and YNFKEQ. The CDR3 spans 18 residues. V gave up 6 bases and J gave up 0 bases; unmatched junction bases: 16. TCRdb fed the 5' RACE reads into MiXCR, producing one record per CDR3 protein. The sample consists of fewer than 450,000 distinct CDR3 sequences, around a tenth of them appearing once. The sequence came from a man between 18 and 35 years old who received the YFV17D yellow fever vaccine. This sequence joins TRBV4-2 and TRBJ2-7, with TRBD2 matching over 8 bases. Sequenced material: PBMCs, taken on the day of the first yellow fever vaccination. CDR3 DNA sequence: TGTGCCAGCAGACAATTACTGGCGGGGGGTCGTAGCTCCTACGAGCAGTACTTC. Encoded protein: CASRQLLAGGRSSYEQYF.